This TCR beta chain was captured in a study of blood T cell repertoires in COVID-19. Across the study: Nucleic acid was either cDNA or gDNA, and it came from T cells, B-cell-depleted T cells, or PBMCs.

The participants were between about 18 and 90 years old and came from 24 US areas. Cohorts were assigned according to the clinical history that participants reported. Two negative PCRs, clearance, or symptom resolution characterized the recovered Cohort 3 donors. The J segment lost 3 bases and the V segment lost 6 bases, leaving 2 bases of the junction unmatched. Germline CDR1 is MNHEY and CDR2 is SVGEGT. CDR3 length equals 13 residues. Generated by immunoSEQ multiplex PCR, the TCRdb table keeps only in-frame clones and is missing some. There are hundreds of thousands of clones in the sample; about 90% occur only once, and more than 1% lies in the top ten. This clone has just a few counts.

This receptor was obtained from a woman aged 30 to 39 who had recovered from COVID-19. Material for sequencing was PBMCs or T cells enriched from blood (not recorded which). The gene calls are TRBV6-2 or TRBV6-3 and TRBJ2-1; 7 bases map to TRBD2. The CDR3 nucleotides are TGTGCCAGCAGCCGGACTAGCTACAATGAGCAGTTCTTC. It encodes CASSRTSYNEQFF.